The TCR beta chain described here comes from a study of graft-versus-host responses after intestinal transplantation. Germline V gene lookup returns CDR1 MNHEY and CDR2 SVGAGI. This CDR3 comprises 15 residues. Trimming left V 6 bases short and J 1 base short, with 15 bases between. Study results and caveats: GvH clones surfaced in recipient marrow, some emerging earlier in ileum or blood.

This table comes from immunoSEQ multiplex PCR, and its TCRdb copy is limited to in-frame clones, with some not included. The sample yields around 90,000 clones, approximately 94% seen once. As concerns this clone: Its target is not known.

The TCR originated in a human donor who was the organ donor for an intestinal transplant. The chain employs TRBV6-5 and TRBJ2-5, with D perhaps TRBD2 (5 bases). The material was unstimulated CD4+ T cells sorted from spleen or lymph node cells, obtained before transplant. The CDR3 DNA sequence: TGTGCCAGCAGCCGGACGGGAAGACCCCAAGAGACCCAGTACTTC. It codes for CASSRTGRPQETQYF.